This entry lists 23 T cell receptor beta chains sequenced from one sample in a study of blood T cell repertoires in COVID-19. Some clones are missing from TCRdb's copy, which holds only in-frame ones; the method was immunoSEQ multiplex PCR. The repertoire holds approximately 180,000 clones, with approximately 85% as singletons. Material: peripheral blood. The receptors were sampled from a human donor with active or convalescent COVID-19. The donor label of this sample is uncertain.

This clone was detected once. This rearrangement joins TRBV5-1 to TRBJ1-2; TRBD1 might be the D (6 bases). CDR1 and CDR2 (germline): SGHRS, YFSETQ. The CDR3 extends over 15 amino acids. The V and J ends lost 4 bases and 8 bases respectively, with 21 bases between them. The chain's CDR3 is CASSPDSYNTGGYTF. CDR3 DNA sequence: TGCGCCAGCAGCCCGGACAGCTACAACACGGGGGGCTACACCTTC.

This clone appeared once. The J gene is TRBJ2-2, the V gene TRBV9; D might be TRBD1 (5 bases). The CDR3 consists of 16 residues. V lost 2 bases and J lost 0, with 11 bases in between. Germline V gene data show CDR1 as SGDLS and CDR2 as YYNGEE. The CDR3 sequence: CASSVRQGANTGELFF. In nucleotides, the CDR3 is TGTGCCAGCAGCGTTCGCCAGGGCGCGAACACCGGGGAGCTGTTTTTT.

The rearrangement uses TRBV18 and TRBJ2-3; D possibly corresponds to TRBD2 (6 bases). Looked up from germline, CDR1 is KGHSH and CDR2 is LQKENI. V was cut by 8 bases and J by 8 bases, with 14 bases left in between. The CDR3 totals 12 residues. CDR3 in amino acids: CASLPEGGTQYF. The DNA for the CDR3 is TGTGCCAGCCTCCCCGAGGGAGGTACGCAGTATTTT. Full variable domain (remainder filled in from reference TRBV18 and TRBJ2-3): NAGVMQNPRHLVRRRGQEARLRCSPMKGHSHVYWYRQLPEEGLKFMVYLQKENIIDESGMPKERFSAEFPKEGPSILRIQQVVRGDSAAYFCASLPEGGTQYFGPGTRLTVL.

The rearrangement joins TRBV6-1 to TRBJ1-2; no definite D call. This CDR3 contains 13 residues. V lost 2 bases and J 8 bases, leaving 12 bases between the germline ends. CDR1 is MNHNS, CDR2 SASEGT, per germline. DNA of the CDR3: TGTGCCAGCAGTGAACGAGGATCACGCGGCTACACCTTC. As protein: CASSERGSRGYTF.

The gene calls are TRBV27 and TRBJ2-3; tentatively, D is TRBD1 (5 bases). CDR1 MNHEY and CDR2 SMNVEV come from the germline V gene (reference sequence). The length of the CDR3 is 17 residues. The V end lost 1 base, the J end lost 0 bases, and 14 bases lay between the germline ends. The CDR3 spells CASSLFIGATSTDTQYF. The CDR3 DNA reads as TGTGCCAGCAGTTTATTTATAGGGGCGACTAGCACAGATACGCAGTATTTT.

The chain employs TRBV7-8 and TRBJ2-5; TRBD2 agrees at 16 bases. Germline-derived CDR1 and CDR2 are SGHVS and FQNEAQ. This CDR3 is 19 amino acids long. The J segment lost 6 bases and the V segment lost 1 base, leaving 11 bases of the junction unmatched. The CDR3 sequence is CASSLVRGTSGRDWKTQYF. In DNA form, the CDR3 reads TGTGCCAGCAGCTTAGTCCGAGGGACTAGCGGGAGGGATTGGAAGACCCAGTACTTC.

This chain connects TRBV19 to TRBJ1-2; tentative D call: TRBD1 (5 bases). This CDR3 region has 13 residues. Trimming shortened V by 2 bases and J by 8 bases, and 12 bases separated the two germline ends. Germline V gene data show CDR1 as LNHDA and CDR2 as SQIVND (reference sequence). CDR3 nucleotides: TGTGCCAGTAGTATAAGGACACCTGGGGGCTACACCTTC. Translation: CASSIRTPGGYTF.

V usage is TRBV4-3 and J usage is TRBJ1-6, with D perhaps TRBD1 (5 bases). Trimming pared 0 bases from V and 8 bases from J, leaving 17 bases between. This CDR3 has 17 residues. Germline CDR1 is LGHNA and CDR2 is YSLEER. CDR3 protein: CASSQDPSGEGHSPLHF. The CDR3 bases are TGCGCCAGCAGCCAAGATCCCTCGGGGGAGGGTCATTCACCCCTCCACTTT.

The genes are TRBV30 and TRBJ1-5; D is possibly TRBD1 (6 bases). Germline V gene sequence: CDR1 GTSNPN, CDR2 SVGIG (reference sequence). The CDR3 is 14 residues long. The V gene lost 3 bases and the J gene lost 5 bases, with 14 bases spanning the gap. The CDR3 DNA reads TGTGCCTGGAGCTCGACAGGCTCTCATCAGCCCCAGCATTTT. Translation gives CAWSSTGSHQPQHF.

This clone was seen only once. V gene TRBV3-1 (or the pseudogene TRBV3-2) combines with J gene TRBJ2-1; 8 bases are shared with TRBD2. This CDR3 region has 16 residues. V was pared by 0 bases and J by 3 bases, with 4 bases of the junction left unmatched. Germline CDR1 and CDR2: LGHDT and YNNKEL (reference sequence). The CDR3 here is CASSQEGTRGYNEQFF. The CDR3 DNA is TGTGCCAGCAGCCAAGAGGGGACTAGGGGCTACAATGAGCAGTTCTTC.

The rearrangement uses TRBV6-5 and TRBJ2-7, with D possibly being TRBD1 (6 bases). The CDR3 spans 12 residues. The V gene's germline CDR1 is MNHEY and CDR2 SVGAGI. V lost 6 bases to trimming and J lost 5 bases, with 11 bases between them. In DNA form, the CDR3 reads TGTGCCAGCAGCCAGGACAGAAACGAGCAGTACTTC. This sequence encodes CASSQDRNEQYF.

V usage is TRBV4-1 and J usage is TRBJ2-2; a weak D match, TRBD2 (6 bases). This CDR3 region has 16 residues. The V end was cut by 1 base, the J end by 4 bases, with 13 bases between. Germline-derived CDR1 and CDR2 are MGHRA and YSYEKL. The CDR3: CASSQVAGTLTGELFF. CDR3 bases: TGCGCCAGCAGCCAAGTCGCCGGGACTCTCACCGGGGAGCTGTTTTTT.

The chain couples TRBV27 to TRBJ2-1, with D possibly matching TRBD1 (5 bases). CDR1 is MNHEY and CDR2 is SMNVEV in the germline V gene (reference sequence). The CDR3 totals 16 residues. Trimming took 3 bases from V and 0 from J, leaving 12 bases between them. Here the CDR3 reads CASSFLTVSSYNEQFF. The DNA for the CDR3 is TGTGCCAGCAGTTTCCTGACAGTTTCCTCCTACAATGAGCAGTTCTTC.

This chain's CDR3 is CASGTTSTYEQYF. The CDR3 bases are TGTGCCAGCGGGACTACGTCCACCTACGAGCAGTACTTC. V gene TRBV10-3 combines with J gene TRBJ2-7, with TRBD2 identical over 7 bases. Unmatched junction bases numbered 8, after V lost 10 bases and J lost 2 bases. Germline values: CDR1 ENHRY, CDR2 SYGVKD. This CDR3 is built from 13 residues.

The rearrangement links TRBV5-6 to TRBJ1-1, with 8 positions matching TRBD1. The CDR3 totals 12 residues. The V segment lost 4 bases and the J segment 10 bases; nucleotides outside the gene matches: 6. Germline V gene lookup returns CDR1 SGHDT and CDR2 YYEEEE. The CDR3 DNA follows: TGTGCCAGCAGCCGCGACAGGGGAAGAGCTTTCTTT. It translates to CASSRDRGRAFF.

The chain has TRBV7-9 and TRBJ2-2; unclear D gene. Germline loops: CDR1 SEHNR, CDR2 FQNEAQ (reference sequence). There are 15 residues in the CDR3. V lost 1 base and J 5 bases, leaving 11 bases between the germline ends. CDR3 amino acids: CASSLGDLTTGELFF. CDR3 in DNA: TGTGCCAGCAGCTTAGGAGACTTGACGACCGGGGAGCTGTTTTTT.

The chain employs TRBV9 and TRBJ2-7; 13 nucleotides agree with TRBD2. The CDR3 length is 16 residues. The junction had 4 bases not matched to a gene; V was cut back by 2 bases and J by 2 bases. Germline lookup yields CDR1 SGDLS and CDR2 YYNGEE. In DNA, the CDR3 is TGTGCCAGCAGCGTTGGACTAGCGGGGGATACCTACGAGCAGTACTTC. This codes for CASSVGLAGDTYEQYF.

For the CDR3, the DNA is TGTGCCAGCAGCTTGGTAACTAGCGGGAGCGGGAGAACGTATTTT. Protein: CASSLVTSGSGRTYF. This chain connects TRBV5-4 to TRBJ2-3, with 11 nucleotides matching TRBD2. Germline V gene data show CDR1 as SGHNT and CDR2 as YYREEE (reference sequence). The V and J ends lost 0 bases and 14 bases, in that order; junction bases with no gene match: 11. The CDR3 length is 15 residues.

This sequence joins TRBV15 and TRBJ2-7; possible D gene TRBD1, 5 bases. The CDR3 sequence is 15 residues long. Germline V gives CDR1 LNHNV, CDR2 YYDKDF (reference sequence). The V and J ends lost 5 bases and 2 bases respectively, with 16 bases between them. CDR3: CATSVNTGHPYEQYF. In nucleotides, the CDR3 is TGTGCCACCAGCGTGAATACAGGCCATCCCTACGAGCAGTACTTC.

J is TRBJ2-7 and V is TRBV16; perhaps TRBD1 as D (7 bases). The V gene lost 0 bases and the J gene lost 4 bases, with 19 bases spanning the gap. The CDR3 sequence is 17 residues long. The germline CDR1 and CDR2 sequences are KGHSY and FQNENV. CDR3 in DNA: TGTGCCAGCAGCCAATCCAGGCGGGGATCAGGGGGATACGAGCAGTACTTC. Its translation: CASSQSRRGSGGYEQYF.

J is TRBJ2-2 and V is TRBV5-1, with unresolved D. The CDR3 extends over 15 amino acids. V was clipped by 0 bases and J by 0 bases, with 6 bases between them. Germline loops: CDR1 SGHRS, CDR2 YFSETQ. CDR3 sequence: CASSLGQTNTGELFF. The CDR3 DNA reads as TGCGCCAGCAGCTTGGGGCAGACGAACACCGGGGAGCTGTTTTTT.

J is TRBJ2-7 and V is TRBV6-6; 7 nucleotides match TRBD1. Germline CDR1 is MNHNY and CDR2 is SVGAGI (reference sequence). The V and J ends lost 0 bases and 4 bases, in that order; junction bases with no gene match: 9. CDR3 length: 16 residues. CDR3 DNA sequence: TGTGCCAGCAGTTACTCGAATGTCGGACAGGTATACGAGCAGTACTTC. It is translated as CASSYSNVGQVYEQYF.

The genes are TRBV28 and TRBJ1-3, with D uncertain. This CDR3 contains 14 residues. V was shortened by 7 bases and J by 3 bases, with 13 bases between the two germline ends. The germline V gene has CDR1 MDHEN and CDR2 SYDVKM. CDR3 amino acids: CASTPGSLGNTIYF. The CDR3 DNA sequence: TGTGCCAGCACCCCAGGCAGTCTTGGAAACACCATATATTTT.